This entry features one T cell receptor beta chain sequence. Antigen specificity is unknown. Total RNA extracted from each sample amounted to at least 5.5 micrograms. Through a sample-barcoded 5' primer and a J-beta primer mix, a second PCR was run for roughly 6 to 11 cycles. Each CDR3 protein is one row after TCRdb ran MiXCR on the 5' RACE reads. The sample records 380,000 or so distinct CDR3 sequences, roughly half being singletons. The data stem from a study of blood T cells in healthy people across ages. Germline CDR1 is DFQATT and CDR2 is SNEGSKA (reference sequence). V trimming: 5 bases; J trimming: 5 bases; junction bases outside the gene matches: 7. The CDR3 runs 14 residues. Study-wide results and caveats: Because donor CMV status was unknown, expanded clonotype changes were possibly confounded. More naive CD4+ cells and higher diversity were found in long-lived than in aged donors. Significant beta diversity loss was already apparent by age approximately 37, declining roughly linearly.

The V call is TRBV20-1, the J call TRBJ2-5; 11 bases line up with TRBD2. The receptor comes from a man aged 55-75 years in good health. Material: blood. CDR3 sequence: CSALAGGAGETQYF. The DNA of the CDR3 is TGCAGTGCTTTAGCGGGAGGGGCCGGCGAGACCCAGTACTTC.